This T cell receptor beta chain comes out of a study of T cells in Graves' hyperthyroidism and ophthalmopathy. Germline V lookup: CDR1 SGHDT, CDR2 YYEEEE. The CDR3 runs 16 residues. V trimming: 4 bases; J trimming: 6 bases; junction bases outside the gene matches: 13. Findings and limits, study-wide: In the analysis, a 13 V-J model separated ophthalmopathy from stable hyperthyroidism. The blood repertoire included most of the expanded thyroid clonotypes above 0.001.

This clonotype was seen repeatedly, ten times or more. Its matching antigen is unknown. What was amplified from RNA transcripts were TCR beta CDR3 regions. HTBI primers drove first-round RT-PCR of the TCR CDR3. TCRdb used MiXCR to reprocess the multiplex PCR reads, holding one entry per CDR3 protein. The table lists around 450,000 distinct CDR3 sequences, roughly 15% of them singletons. Diagnoses were made from clinical symptoms, serum measures (thyroxine and TRAb), thyroid ultrasound and orbital computed tomography. Sequencing input: blood. The TCR sequence derives from a woman aged 18-30 years with Graves' hyperthyroidism. The genes are TRBV5-6 and TRBJ2-1; the match to TRBD2 covers 7 bases. The chain's CDR3 is CASSLRSAGLINEQFF. CDR3 DNA: TGTGCCAGCAGCCTAAGGTCAGCGGGACTAATCAATGAGCAGTTCTTC. The entire variable domain, with the rest obtained from reference TRBV5-6 and TRBJ2-1, is as follows: DAGVTQSPTHLIKTRGQQVTLRCSPKSGHDTVSWYQQALGQGPQFIFQYYEEEERQRGNFPDRFSGHQFPNYSSELNVNALLLGDSALYLCASSLRSAGLINEQFFGPGTRLTVL.